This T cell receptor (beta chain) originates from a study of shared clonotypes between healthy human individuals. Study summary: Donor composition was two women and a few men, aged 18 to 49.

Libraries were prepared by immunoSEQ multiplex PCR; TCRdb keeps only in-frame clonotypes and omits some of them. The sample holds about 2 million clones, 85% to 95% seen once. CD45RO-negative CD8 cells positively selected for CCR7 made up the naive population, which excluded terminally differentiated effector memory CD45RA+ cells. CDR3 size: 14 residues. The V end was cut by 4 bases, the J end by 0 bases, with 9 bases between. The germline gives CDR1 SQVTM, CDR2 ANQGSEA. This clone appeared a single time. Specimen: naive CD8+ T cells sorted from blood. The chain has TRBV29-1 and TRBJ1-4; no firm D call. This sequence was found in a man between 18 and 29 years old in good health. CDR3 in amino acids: CSVGVFATNEKLFF. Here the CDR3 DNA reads TGCAGCGTTGGAGTCTTTGCAACTAATGAAAAACTGTTTTTT.